This T cell receptor beta chain was found in a study of response to subunit inactivated influenza vaccine (dated by TCRdb to between 2017 and 2018). Turning to the overall study: To follow how T cells responded to a trivalent subunit inactivated influenza vaccine, the researchers relied on deep quantitative profiling of the T cell receptor repertoire.

This clonotype was observed a handful of times. The target of this receptor is not known. Base qualities are not at hand, and no much larger clone is one base apart. The library was built by means of RT-PCR. Sequencing was performed on an Illumina HiSeq 2500. TCRdb reprocessing: public reads trimmed at Q25 with fastp, clones called with MiXCR, in-frame beta chains kept. Entries that share a CDR3 protein sequence are merged under the most common genes and DNA. The sample data list around 580,000 distinct CDR3 sequences, and 11% to 15% of these were observed just once. The ten largest clonotypes hold approximately 12% of the sample. Points the paper makes about the study in general: According to the authors, only a limited number of new T cells may be recruited by each seasonal influenza vaccination.

The V end loses 6 bases and the J end loses 4 bases, and a stretch of 13 bases separates them. Via the germline V gene, CDR1 is MDHEN and CDR2 SYDVKM. The CDR3 starts with the cysteine, ends with the phenylalanine, and has 13 residues. Here the CDR3 DNA is all that survives: 39 bases in frame from base 1. Sequenced material: PBMCs from blood, taken approximately 12 days after vaccination. The rearrangement combines TRBV28 with TRBJ2-7; TRBD1 is perhaps the D gene, given 6 matching bases. This TCR came from a man aged 45 to 65 who received an inactivated influenza vaccine. Donor details come from another sample of the same person, matched by shared clones. The DNA reads as follows: TGTGCCAGCAGGGTGAAGGGGGTTTACGAGCAGTACTTC. This encodes CASRVKGVYEQYF.